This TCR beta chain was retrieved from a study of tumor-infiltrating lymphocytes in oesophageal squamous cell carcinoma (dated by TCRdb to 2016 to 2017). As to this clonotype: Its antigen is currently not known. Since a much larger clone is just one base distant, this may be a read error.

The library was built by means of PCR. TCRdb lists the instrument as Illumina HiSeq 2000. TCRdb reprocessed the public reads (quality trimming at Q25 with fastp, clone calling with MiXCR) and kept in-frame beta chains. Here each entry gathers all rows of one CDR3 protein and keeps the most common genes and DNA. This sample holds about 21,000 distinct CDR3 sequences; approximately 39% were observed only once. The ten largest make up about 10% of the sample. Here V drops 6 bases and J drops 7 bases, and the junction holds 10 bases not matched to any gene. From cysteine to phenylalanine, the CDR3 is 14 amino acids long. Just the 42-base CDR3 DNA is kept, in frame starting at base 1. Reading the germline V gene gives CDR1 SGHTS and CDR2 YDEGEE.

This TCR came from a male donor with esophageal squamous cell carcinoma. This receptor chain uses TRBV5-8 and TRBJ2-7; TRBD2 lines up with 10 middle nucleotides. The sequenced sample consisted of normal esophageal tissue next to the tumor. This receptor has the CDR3 CASTLAGVMNEQYF. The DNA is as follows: TGTGCCAGCACGCTAGCGGGAGTTATGAATGAGCAGTACTTC.